This T cell receptor beta chain was captured by sequencing in a study of blood T cell repertoires in COVID-19. With 4 bases clipped from V and 7 bases from J, the junction kept 7 bases outside the gene matches. The CDR3 runs to 15 residues. CDR1 is LGHDT and CDR2 is YNNKEL in the germline V gene (reference sequence). Produced via immunoSEQ multiplex PCR; TCRdb's table is partial and in-frame only. Of roughly 150,000 clones listed, 79% were seen once; the top ten hold around 20%. The specimen was PBMCs or T cells enriched from blood (not recorded which). The receptor's source is a woman aged 65 to 85 in a cohort exposed to, infected with or recovered from COVID-19 (not recorded which). V gene TRBV3-1 (or the pseudogene TRBV3-2) combines with J gene TRBJ1-6; 7 bases match TRBD1. DNA for the CDR3: TGTGCCAGCAGCCGGGGGACAGTGACCAATTCACCCCTCCACTTT. Protein product: CASSRGTVTNSPLHF.